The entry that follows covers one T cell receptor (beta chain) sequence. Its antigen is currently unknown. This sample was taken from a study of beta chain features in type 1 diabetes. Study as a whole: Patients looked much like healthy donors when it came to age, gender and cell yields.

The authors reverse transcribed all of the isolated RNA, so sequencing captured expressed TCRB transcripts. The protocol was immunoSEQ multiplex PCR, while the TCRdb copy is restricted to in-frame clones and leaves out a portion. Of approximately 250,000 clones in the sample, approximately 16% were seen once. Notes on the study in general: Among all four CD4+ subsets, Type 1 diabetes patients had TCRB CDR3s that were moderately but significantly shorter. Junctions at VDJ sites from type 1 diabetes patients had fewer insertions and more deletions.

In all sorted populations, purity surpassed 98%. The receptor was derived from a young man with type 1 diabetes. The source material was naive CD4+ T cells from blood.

CDR3 nucleotide sequence: TGTGCCAGCAGGGGATTAGCGGGAGACGCCTACAATGAGCAGTTCTTC. This gives the protein CASRGLAGDAYNEQFF. The chain joins TRBV7-2 to TRBJ2-1, with 9 bases that match TRBD2. Per the germline V gene, CDR1 is SGHTA and CDR2 is FQGNSA. The CDR3 is made up of 16 amino acids. The ends lost 6 bases at V and 2 bases at J; junction bases unmatched: 8.